The TCR beta chain under discussion was sequenced for a study of response to subunit inactivated influenza vaccine. General study results and limits: New T cells are recruited in small numbers by each seasonal influenza vaccination, according to the authors' suggestion.

The CDR3 length is 16 residues. On this clonotype: What it recognizes is unknown.

One entry per CDR3 protein results from TCRdb running MiXCR on the RT-PCR reads. Among 550,000 to 800,000 distinct CDR3 sequences, about a sixth were seen once, and the ten largest hold around 10%. This specimen was PBMCs from blood, taken 11 to 12 days after vaccination. The clonotype originates from a man aged 50 to 59 who received an inactivated influenza vaccine. The rearrangement joins TRBV21-1 to TRBJ2-1. TRBV21-1 is a pseudogene locus. CDR3 in amino acids: CASSNLHRLPYNEQFF. The DNA for the CDR3 is TGTGCCAGCAGCAATCTTCACCGGCTGCCCTACAATGAGCAGTTCTTC.